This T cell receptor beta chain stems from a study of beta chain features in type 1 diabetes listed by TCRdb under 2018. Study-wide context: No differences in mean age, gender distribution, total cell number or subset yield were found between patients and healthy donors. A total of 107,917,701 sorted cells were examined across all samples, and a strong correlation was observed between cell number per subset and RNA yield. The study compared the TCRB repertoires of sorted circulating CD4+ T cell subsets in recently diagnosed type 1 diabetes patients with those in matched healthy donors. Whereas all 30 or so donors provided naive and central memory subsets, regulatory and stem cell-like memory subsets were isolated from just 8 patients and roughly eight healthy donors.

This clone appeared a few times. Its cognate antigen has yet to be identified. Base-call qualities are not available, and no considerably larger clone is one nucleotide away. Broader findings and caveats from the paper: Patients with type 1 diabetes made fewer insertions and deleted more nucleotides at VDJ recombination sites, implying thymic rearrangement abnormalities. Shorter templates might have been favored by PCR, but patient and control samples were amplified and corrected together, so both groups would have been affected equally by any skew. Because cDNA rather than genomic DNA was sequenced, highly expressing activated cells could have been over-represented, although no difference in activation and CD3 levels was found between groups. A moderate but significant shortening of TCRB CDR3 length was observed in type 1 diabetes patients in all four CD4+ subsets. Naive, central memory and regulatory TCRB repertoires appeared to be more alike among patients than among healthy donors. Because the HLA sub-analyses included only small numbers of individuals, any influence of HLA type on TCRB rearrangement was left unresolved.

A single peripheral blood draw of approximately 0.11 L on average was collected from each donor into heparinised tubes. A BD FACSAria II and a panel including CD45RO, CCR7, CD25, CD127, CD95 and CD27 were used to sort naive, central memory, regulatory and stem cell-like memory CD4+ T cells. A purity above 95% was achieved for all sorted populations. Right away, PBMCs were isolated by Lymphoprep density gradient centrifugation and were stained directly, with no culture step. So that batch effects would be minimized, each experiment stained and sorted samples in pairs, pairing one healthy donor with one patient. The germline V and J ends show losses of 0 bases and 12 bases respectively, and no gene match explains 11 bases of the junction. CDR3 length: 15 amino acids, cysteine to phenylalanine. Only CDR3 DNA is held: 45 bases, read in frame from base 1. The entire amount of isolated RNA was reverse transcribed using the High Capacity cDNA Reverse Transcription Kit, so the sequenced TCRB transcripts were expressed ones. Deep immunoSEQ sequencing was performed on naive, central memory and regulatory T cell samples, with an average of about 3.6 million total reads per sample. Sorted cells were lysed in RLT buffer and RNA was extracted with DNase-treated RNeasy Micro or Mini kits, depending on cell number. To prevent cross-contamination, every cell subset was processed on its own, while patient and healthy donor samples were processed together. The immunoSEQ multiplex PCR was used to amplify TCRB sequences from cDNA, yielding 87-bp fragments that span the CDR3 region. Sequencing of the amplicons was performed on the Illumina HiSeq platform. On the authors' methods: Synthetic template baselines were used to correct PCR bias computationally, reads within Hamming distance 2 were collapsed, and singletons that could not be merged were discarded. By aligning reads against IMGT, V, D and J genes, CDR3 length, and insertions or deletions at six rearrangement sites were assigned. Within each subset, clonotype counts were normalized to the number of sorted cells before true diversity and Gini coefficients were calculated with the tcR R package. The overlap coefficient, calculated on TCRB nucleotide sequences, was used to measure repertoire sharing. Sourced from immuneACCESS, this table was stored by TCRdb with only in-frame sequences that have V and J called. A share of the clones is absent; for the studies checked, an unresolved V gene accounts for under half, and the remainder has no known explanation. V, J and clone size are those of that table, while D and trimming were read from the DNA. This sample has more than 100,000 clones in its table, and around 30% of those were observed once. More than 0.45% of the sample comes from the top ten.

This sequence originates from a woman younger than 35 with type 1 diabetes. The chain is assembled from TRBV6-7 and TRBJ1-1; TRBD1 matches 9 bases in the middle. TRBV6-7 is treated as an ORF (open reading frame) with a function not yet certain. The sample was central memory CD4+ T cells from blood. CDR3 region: CASSYSTWTGAQSFF. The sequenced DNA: TGTGCCAGCAGTTACTCGACATGGACAGGGGCTCAGTCTTTCTTT.